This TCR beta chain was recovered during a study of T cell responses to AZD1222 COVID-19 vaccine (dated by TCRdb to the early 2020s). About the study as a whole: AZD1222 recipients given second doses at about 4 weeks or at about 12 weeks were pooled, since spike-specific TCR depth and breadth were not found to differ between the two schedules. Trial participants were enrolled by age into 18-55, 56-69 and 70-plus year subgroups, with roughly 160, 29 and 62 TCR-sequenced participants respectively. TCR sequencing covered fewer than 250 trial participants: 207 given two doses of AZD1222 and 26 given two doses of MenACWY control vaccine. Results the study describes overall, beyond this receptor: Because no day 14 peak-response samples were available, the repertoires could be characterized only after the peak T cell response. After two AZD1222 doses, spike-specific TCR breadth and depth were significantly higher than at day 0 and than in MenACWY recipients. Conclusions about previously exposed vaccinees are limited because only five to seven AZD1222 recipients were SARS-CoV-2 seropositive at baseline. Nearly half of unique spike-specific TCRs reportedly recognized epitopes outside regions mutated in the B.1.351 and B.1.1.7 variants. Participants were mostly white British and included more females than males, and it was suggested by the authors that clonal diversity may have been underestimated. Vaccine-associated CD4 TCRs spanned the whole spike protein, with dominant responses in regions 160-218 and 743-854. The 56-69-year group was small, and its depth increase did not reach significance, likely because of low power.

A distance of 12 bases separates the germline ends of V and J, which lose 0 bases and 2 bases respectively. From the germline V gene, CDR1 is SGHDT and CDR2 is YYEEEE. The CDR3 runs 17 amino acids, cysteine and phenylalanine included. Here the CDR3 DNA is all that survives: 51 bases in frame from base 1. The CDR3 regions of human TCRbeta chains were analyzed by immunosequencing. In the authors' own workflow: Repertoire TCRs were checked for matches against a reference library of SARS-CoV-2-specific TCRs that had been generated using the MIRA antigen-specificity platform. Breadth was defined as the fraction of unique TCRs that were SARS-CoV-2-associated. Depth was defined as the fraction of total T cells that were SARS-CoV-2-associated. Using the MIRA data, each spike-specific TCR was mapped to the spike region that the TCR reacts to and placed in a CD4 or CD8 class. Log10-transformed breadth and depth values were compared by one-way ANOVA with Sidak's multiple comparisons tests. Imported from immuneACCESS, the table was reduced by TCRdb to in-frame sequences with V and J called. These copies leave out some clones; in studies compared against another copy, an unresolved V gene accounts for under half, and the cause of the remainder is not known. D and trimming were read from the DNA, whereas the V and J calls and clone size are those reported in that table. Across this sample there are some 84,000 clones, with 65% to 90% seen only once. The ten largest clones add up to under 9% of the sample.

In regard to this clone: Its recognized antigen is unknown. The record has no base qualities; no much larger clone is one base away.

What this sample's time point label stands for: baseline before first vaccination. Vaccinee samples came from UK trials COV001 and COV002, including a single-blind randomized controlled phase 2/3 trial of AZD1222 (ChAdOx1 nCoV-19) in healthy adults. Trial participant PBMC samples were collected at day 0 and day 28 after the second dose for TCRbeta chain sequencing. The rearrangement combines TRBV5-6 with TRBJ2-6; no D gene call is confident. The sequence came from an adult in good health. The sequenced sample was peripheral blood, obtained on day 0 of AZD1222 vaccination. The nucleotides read TGTGCCAGCAGCTTGGGTCAGGTGGTAGCTGGGGCCAACGTCCTGACTTTC. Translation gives CASSLGQVVAGANVLTF.